This paragraph covers one TCR beta chain sequence. As yet, its antigen is unknown. Method: immunoSEQ multiplex PCR; TCRdb's copy keeps in-frame clones and lacks some. Of about 98,000 clones listed, approximately 90% are singletons. Trimming left V 1 base short and J 3 bases short, with 10 bases between. Germline CDR1 and CDR2: SGHRS and YFSETQ. The CDR3 is made up of 14 amino acids. The sample comes from a study of OX40 agonist ivuxolimab in advanced cancers. Study-wide context: Patients receiving dose escalation had hepatocellular carcinoma, melanoma, renal cell or head and neck cancer. Treatment received earlier with anti-PD-1, anti-PD-L1 or anti-CTLA-4 agents was allowed, and more than 35% had some. The study, taken as a whole, reports: Expanded clones belonging to CD8+ T cells outnumbered, on average, those of CD4+. Clones of CD4+ and CD8+ blood T cells grew by week 6 at doses of 0.1 to 3.0 mg/kg.

This TCR derives from an adult with an advanced solid tumor such as melanoma, head and neck, liver or kidney cancer. J is TRBJ2-5 and V is TRBV5-1, with D perhaps TRBD2 (6 bases). The sample was CD4+ or CD8+ T cells sorted from blood, taken in a trial of the OX40 agonist ivuxolimab. The CDR3 region has the DNA TGCGCCAGCAGCTTGCTCCCGGGGGAAGAGACCCAGTACTTC. This translates into CASSLLPGEETQYF.